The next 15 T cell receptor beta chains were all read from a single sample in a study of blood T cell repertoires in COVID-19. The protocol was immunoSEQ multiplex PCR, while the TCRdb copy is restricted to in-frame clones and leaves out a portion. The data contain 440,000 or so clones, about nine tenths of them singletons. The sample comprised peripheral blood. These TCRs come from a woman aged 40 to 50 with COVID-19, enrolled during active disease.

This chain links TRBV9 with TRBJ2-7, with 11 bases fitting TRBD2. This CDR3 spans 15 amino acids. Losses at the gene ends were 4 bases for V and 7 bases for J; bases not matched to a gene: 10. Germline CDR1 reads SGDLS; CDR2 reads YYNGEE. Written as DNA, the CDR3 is TGTGCCAGCAGCCCCACTAGCGGGAGCGCGGGTGAGCAGTACTTC. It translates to CASSPTSGSAGEQYF.

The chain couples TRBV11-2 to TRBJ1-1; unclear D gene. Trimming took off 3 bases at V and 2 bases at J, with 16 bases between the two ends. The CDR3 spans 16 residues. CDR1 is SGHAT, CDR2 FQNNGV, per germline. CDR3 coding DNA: TGTGCCAGCAGCTTTGGCAGGTCAACGAGAAACACTGAAGCTTTCTTT. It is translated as CASSFGRSTRNTEAFF. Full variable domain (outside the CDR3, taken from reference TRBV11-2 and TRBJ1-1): EAGVAQSPRYKIIEKRQSVAFWCNPISGHATLYWYQQILGQGPKLLIQFQNNGVVDDSQLPKDRFSAERLKGVDSTLKIQPAKLEDSAVYLCASSFGRSTRNTEAFFGQGTRLTVV.

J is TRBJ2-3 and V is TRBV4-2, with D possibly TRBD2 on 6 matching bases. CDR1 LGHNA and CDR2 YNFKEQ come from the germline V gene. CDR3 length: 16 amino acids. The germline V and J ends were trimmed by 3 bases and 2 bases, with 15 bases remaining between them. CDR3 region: CASSQARGSTTDTQYF. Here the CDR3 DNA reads TGTGCCAGCAGCCAGGCCCGGGGGTCCACCACAGATACGCAGTATTTT.

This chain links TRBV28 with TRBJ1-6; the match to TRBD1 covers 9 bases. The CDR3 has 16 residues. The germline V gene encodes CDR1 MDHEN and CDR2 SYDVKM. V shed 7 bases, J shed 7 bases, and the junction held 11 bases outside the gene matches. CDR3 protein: CASTQVGTGMNSPLHF. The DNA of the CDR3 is TGTGCCAGCACCCAGGTGGGGACAGGGATGAATTCACCCCTCCACTTT.

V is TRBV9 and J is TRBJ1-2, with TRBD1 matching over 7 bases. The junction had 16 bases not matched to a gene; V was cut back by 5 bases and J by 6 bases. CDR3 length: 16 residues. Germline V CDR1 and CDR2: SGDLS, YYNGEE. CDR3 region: CASSLAPSGTANGYTF. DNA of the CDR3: TGTGCCAGCAGTTTAGCGCCCTCCGGGACAGCAAATGGCTACACCTTC.

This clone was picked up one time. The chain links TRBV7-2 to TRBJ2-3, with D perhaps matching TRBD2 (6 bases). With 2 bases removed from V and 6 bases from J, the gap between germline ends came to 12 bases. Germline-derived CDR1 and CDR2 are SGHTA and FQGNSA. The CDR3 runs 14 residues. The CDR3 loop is CASSLSAGTDTQYF. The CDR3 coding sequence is TGTGCCAGCAGCTTAAGTGCCGGGACTGATACGCAGTATTTT.

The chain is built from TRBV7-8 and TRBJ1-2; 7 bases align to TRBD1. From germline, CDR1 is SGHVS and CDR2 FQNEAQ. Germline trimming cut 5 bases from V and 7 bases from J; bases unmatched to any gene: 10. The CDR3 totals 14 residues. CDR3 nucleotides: TGTGCCAGCAGCCTCCGGACAGGATTGAGTGGCTACACCTTC. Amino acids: CASSLRTGLSGYTF.

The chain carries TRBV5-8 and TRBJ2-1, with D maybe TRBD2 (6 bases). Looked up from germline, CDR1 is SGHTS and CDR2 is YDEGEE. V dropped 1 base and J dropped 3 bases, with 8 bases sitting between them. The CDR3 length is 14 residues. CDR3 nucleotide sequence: TGTGCCAGCAGCTTGTTCGGGGGCTACAATGAGCAGTTCTTC. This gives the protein CASSLFGGYNEQFF.

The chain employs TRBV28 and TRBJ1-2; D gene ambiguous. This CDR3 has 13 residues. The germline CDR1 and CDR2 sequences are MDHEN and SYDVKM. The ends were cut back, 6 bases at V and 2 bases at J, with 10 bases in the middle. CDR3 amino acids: CASRPTGNYGYTF. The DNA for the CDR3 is TGTGCCAGCAGGCCGACTGGCAACTATGGCTACACCTTC.

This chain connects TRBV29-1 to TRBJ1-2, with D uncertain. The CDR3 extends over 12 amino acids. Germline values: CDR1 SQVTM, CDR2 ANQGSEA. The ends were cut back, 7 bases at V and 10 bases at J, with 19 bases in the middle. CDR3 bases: TGCAGCGGAACTAACGCCTATTCAGTCTACACCTTC. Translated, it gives CSGTNAYSVYTF.

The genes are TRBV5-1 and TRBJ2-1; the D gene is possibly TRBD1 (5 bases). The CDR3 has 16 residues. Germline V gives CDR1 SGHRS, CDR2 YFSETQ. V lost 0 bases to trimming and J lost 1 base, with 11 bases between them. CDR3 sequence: CASSLAVRVSYNEQFF. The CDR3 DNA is TGCGCCAGCAGCTTGGCTGTCAGGGTTTCCTACAATGAGCAGTTCTTC.

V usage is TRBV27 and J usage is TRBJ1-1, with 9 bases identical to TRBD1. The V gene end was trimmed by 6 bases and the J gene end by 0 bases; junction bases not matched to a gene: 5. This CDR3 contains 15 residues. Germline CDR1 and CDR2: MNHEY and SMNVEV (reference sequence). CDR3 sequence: CASRETGGLNTEAFF. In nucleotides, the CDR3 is TGTGCCAGCAGGGAGACAGGGGGGTTGAACACTGAAGCTTTCTTT.

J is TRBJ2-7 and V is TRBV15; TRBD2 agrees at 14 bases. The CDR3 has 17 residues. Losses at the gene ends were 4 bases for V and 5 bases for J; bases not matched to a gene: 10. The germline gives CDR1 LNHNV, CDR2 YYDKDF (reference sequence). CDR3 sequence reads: CATSITGLAGEGDEQYF. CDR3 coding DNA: TGTGCCACCAGCATTACGGGACTAGCGGGAGAGGGTGACGAGCAGTACTTC. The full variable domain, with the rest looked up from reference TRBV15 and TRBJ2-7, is DAMVIQNPRYQVTQFGKPVTLSCSQTLNHNVMYWYQQKSSQAPKLLFHYYDKDFNNEADTPDNFQSRRPNTSFCFLDIRSPGLGDTAMYLCATSITGLAGEGDEQYFGPGTRLTVT.

This chain's CDR3 is CASSVARGPGELFF. For the CDR3, the DNA is TGTGCCAGCAGCGTAGCACGGGGTCCCGGGGAGCTGTTTTTT. The chain uses TRBV9 and TRBJ2-2, with D possibly matching TRBD2 (5 bases). The germline gives CDR1 SGDLS, CDR2 YYNGEE. V lost 0 bases and J 6 bases, leaving 9 bases between the germline ends. The CDR3 is 14 amino acids.

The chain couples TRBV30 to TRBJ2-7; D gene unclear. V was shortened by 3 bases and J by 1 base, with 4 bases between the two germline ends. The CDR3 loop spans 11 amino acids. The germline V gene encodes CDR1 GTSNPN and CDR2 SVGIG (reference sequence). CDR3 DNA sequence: TGTGCCTGGAGCCGGTCCTACGAGCAGTACTTC. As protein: CAWSRSYEQYF.